These T cell receptor beta chains were read from a single sample in a study of CD8+CD57+ T cells in acquired aplastic anemia. TCRdb re-analysed the reads in MiXCR, keeping a single row per CDR3 protein. Among hundreds of thousands of distinct CDR3 sequences listed, about three fifths were seen once. Sequencing was done on a sample of sorted CD4+, CD8+, or CD8+CD57+ T cells (not recorded which) from PBMCs. Receptors originate from a human donor with aplastic anemia. Each CDR3 is given with its conserved first and last residue. The D gene is left open where the match is weak. Only part of the rows carry a size: once, few, many, or a class if the clone is expanded.

size	D	V	J	DNA	CDR3
once	-	TRBV7-3	TRBJ2-1	TGTGCCAGCAGTGTAGGGGGGGCCAGGAATGAGCAGTTCTTC	CASSVGGARNEQFF
many	TRBD2	TRBV5-1	TRBJ2-7	TGCGCCAGCGCCCTTAGCGGGAGGGCCGAAAATAAGTACGAGCAGTACTTC	CASALSGRAENKYEQYF
-	TRBD2	TRBV19	TRBJ2-1	TGTGCCAGTAGTACGACTAGCGGGAGGGCCCTCAATGAGCAGTTCTTC	CASSTTSGRALNEQFF
-	-	TRBV20-1	TRBJ1-2	TGCAGTGCTACCGAAACAGGGCATGGCTACACCTTC	CSATETGHGYTF
many	-	TRBV6-5	TRBJ1-1	TGTGCCAGCAGTTACGCCAACACAGGGATTAGAGCTTTCTTT	CASSYANTGIRAFF
few	-	TRBV5-1	TRBJ2-2	TGCGCCAGCAGCTTGGTGGCGGGGGCACGGACCGGGGAGCTGTTTTTT	CASSLVAGARTGELFF
once	-	TRBV5-6	TRBJ1-2	TGTGCCAGCAGCGGAAGGGTCTACACCTTC	CASSGRVYTF
-	-	TRBV5-5	TRBJ2-6	TGTGCCAGCAGTTTAGAGGACCCTGGGGCCAACGTCCTGACTTTC	CASSLEDPGANVLTF
once	TRBD2	TRBV2	TRBJ2-7	TGTGCCAGCAGTGAGGCTAGCGGGGCCTACGAGCAGTACTTC	CASSEASGAYEQYF
-	-	TRBV2	TRBJ1-6	TGTGCCAGCAGTGACGGCTGGCGAAGCCAGAATTTC	CASSDGWRSQNF
-	TRBD1	TRBV12-3/TRBV12-4	TRBJ2-6	TGTGCCAGCAGTCGGCAGGGGGCGTGGGGGGCCAACGTCCTGACTTTC	CASSRQGAWGANVLTF
few	TRBD1	TRBV7-8	TRBJ2-7	TGTGCCAGCAGCTCCCATCCCGGGACAGGGAGCTACGAGCAGTACTTC	CASSSHPGTGSYEQYF
-	TRBD2	TRBV7-2	TRBJ2-3	TGTGCCAGCTGGCAAGCGGGGGGCATAGATACGCAGTATTTT	CASWQAGGIDTQYF
-	-	TRBV10-2	TRBJ1-1	TGCGCCTGCGCATTATCGACAGAGATGACTGAAGCTTTCTTT	CACALSTEMTEAFF
-	TRBD2	TRBV5-1	TRBJ2-1	TGCGCCAGCCCTAAGCGGGAGTTTAGGAATGAGCAGTTCTTC	CASPKREFRNEQFF
many	TRBD1	TRBV15	TRBJ1-6	TGTGCCACAGCCAGACAGGGACATAATTCACCCCTCCACTTT	CATARQGHNSPLHF
-	-	TRBV14	TRBJ2-3	TGTGCCAGCAGCACAAGGCCAGATACGCAGTATTTT	CASSTRPDTQYF
-	-	TRBV15	TRBJ2-3	TGTGCCACCAGCAGAGATCCAGACCATACGCAGTATTTT	CATSRDPDHTQYF
once	-	TRBV19	TRBJ1-1	TGTGCCAGTACCAAGGGGGGCCAGGGAGCTTTCTTT	CASTKGGQGAFF
-	-	TRBV12-5	TRBJ2-5	TGTGCTAGTGGTTTGGGGACTTTACAAGAGACCCAGTACTTC	CASGLGTLQETQYF
-	-	TRBV12-3/TRBV12-4	TRBJ1-4	TGTGCCAGCGGTCAGGGGCCGATTGAAAAACTGTTTTTT	CASGQGPIEKLFF
many	TRBD1	TRBV4-1	TRBJ2-7	TGCGCCAGCAGCCAAGGCATATTACGCCGGGACAGGGACTACGAGCAGTACTTC	CASSQGILRRDRDYEQYF
few	-	TRBV20-1	TRBJ1-2	TGCAGTGCGTGGAACGAGGGCGGCTACACCTTC	CSAWNEGGYTF
-	-	TRBV7-2	TRBJ2-5	TGTGCCAGCAGCTTAGCGCTCGGCGAAGCGGAGACCCAGTACTTC	CASSLALGEAETQYF
-	TRBD1	TRBV6-6	TRBJ1-2	TGTGCCAGCAGCCCATGGGGGGCAGGGGGTGGCTACACCTTC	CASSPWGAGGGYTF
-	-	TRBV2	TRBJ1-2	TGTGCCAGTACCGAACGGGGCTGGGACTATGGCTACACCTTC	CASTERGWDYGYTF
-	TRBD2	TRBV10-3	TRBJ2-5	TGTGCCACTCAAATTCGACTAGCGGGAGGACCTCTGGTAGAGACCCAGTACTTC	CATQIRLAGGPLVETQYF
many	TRBD2	TRBV5-1	TRBJ2-1	TGCGCCAGCAGCTTGGGGGCTAGCGGGACCTACAATGAGCAGTTCTTC	CASSLGASGTYNEQFF
-	-	TRBV19	TRBJ2-7	TGTGCCAGTAGGGAAGGAATCCGTGGCGAGCAGTACTTC	CASREGIRGEQYF
-	-	TRBV24-1	TRBJ1-1	TGTGCCACCAGTGATGGGACTAAGGCTTTCTTT	CATSDGTKAFF
-	-	TRBV7-6	TRBJ2-7	TGTGCCAGCAGCTTAATAGGCTACGAGCAGTACTTC	CASSLIGYEQYF
-	-	TRBV10-3	TRBJ2-7	TGTGCCATCAAAGCCAACTCCTACGAGCAGTACTTC	CAIKANSYEQYF
many	-	TRBV18	TRBJ2-5	TGTGCCAGCTCACCGGGCCAAGAGACCCAGTACTTC	CASSPGQETQYF
many	TRBD1	TRBV19	TRBJ1-2	TGTGCCAGTAGTACGCGGGACAGGGTGGGCTATGGCTACACCTTC	CASSTRDRVGYGYTF
many	TRBD1	TRBV6-6	TRBJ1-6	TGTGCCAGCAGTTCACTACAACGACAGGGCGGTAATTCACCCCTCCACTTT	CASSSLQRQGGNSPLHF
-	TRBD1	TRBV7-9	TRBJ2-7	TGTGCCAGCAGCCCCGGACAGGGGGCGAACGAGCAGTACTTC	CASSPGQGANEQYF
medium-sized	-	TRBV2	TRBJ1-2	TGTGCCAGCACCCCGGGGACGACGCGCTACACCTTC	CASTPGTTRYTF